Below are 4 T cell receptor beta chains sequenced from a single sample in a study of Ad26.COV2.S vaccination and SARS-CoV-2 variants. Treatment reported: some 19 received Ad26.COV2.S at low or high dose, single or two shots; roughly five received placebo; per-sample allocation not given. Sampling occurred on day 63 after the first vaccine or placebo injection. Profiling relied on immunoSEQ multiplex PCR, and the TCRdb table lists in-frame clones only, not all of them. This table has 350,000 to 400,000 clones, roughly nine tenths appearing once. Sequencing was performed on peripheral blood, taken in a trial of Ad26.COV2.S vaccine versus placebo. These receptors were taken from a person between 18 and 60 years old who received the Ad26.COV2.S COVID-19 vaccine or a placebo.

The CDR3 here is CASSLAGGQIYNEQFF. CDR3 coding DNA: TGTGCCAGCAGCTTGGCCGGGGGACAGATATACAATGAGCAGTTCTTC. The chain recombines TRBV5-4 with TRBJ2-1; TRBD1 is a possible D gene (7 bases). CDR3 length equals 16 residues. The V end was cut by 0 bases, the J end by 4 bases, with 14 bases between. Per the germline V gene, CDR1 is SGHNT and CDR2 is YYREEE (reference sequence).

The chain carries TRBV12-5 and TRBJ1-1; the D is unclear. Trimming removed 3 bases from V and 0 bases from J, with 11 bases in between. The CDR3 has 15 residues. The V gene's germline CDR1 is LGHNT and CDR2 FRNRAP. The CDR3 loop is CASGFAAGVNTEAFF. CDR3 sequence (DNA): TGTGCTAGTGGTTTTGCGGCAGGTGTGAACACTGAAGCTTTCTTT.

V is TRBV6-1 and J is TRBJ2-2, with 12 bases lining up with TRBD2. Germline CDR1 is MNHNS and CDR2 is SASEGT. Trimming took 3 bases from V and 6 from J; bases not matched to a gene: 5. The CDR3 has 16 amino acids. The CDR3 DNA follows: TGTGCCAGCAGTGACCTCGGACTAGCGGGGCCCGGGGAGCTGTTTTTT. It yields the protein CASSDLGLAGPGELFF.

The V gene is TRBV6-5, the J gene TRBJ1-3; 8 bases fit TRBD1. The CDR3 runs 15 residues. Germline V gives CDR1 MNHEY, CDR2 SVGAGI. J was trimmed by 3 bases and V by 4 bases; bases with no gene match: 5. The CDR3 region is CASSSSGGFGNTIYF. The CDR3 nucleotides read TGTGCCAGCAGTTCCTCAGGGGGCTTTGGAAACACCATATATTTT.